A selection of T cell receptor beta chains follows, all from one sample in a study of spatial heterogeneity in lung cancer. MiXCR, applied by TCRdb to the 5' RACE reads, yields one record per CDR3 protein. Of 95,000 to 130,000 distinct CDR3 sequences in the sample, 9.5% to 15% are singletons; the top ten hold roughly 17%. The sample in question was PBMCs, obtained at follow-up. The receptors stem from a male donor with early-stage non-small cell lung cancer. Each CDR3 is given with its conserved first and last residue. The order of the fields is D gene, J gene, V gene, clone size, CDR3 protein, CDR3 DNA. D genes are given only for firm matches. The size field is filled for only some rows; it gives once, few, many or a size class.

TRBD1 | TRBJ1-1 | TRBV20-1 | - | CSAREGTGNTEAFF | TGCAGTGCTAGAGAGGGGACAGGGAACACTGAAGCTTTCTTT
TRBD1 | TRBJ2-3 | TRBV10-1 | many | CASGTGTGGADTQYF | TGCGCCAGCGGAACCGGGACAGGGGGCGCAGATACGCAGTATTTT
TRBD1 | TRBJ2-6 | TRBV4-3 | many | CASSQDRGQGFSGANVLTF | TGCGCCAGCAGCCAAGATAGGGGACAGGGTTTTTCTGGGGCCAACGTCCTGACTTTC
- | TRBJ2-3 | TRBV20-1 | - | CSAPLGGRTDTQYF | TGCAGTGCTCCCCTGGGGGGCCGCACAGATACGCAGTATTTT
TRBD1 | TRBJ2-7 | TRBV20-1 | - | CSARENRGPNYEQYF | TGCAGTGCTAGAGAAAACAGGGGGCCTAACTACGAGCAGTACTTC
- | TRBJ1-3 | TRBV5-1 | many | CASSAGTSGNTIYF | TGCGCCAGCAGCGCTGGGACAAGCGGAAACACCATATATTTT
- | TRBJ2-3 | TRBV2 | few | CASSTDTQYF | TGTGCCAGCAGCACAGATACGCAGTATTTT
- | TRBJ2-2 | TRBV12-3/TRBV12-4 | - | CASSSGHAGELFF | TGTGCCAGCAGTTCAGGACACGCCGGGGAGCTGTTTTTT
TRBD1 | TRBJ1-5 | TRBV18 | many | CASSPPGTGNQPQHF | TGTGCCAGCTCACCACCCGGGACAGGGAATCAGCCCCAGCATTTT
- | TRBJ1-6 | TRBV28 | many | CASSLWQGNSPLHF | TGTGCCAGCAGTTTGTGGCAGGGGAATTCACCCCTCCACTTT
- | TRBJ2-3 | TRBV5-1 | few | CASSLSADTQYF | TGCGCCAGCAGCTTGAGTGCAGATACGCAGTATTTT
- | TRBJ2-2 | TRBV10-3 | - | CAIRGDASNTGELFF | TGTGCCATCAGGGGGGACGCTTCGAACACCGGGGAGCTGTTTTTT
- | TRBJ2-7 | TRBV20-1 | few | CSARDEVWAPYEQYF | TGCAGTGCTAGAGATGAGGTGTGGGCACCCTACGAGCAGTACTTC
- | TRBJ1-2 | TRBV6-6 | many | CASSGTGHGYTF | TGTGCCAGCAGTGGAACAGGGCATGGCTACACCTTC
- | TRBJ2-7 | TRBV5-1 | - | CASSPQGAGDEQYF | TGCGCCAGCAGCCCGCAGGGGGCGGGAGACGAGCAGTACTTC
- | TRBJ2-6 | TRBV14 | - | CASSPLGSSGANVLTF | TGTGCCAGCAGCCCTCTTGGGAGCTCTGGGGCCAACGTCCTGACTTTC
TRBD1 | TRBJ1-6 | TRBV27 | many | CASSFGENRDRNSPLHF | TGTGCCAGCAGTTTCGGGGAGAACCGGGACAGAAATTCACCCCTCCACTTT
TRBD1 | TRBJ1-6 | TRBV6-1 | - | CASSVRQGDSPLHF | TGTGCCAGCAGCGTACGACAGGGGGATTCACCCCTCCACTTT
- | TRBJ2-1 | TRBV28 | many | CASSFHTGKSYNEQFF | TGTGCCAGCAGTTTTCACACCGGGAAGTCCTACAATGAGCAGTTCTTC
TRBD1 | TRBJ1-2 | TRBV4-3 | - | CASSRAPSGQLQGYTF | TGCGCCAGCAGCCGAGCACCCTCGGGACAGCTCCAAGGCTACACCTTC
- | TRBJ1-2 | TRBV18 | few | CASSPLTRTYGYTF | TGTGCCAGCTCACCACTTACGCGGACCTATGGCTACACCTTC
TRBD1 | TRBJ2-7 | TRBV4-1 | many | CASSQDLGTGDSYYEQYF | TGCGCCAGCAGCCAAGATCTGGGGACAGGGGACTCGTACTACGAGCAGTACTTC
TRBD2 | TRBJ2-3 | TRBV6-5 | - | CASRLAGGSSTDTQYF | TGTGCCAGCCGACTAGCGGGGGGGTCAAGCACAGATACGCAGTATTTT
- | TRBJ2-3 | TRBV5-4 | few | CASSLGGVGTDTQYF | TGTGCCAGCAGCTTAGGCGGGGTGGGCACAGATACGCAGTATTTT
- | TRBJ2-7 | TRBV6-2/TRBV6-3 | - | CAASGQASYEQYF | TGTGCCGCCTCGGGCCAGGCATCCTACGAGCAGTACTTC
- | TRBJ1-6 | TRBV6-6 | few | CASSPSTDYNSPLHF | TGTGCCAGCAGCCCCAGCACGGACTATAATTCACCCCTCCACTTT
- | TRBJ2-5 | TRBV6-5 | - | CASSLNTRTQYF | TGTGCCAGCAGTCTTAACACACGGACCCAGTACTTC
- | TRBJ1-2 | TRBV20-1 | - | CSAERQDGYTF | TGCAGTGCTGAAAGACAGGACGGCTACACCTTC
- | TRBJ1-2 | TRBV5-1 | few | CASSPGHRDGYTF | TGCGCCAGCAGCCCGGGCCACCGCGATGGCTACACCTTC
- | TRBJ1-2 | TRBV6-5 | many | CASRADGYYGYTF | TGTGCCAGCAGAGCGGACGGATACTATGGCTACACCTTC
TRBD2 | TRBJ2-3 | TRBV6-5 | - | CASSYGLAGRTDTQYF | TGTGCCAGCAGTTACGGCCTAGCGGGTAGAACAGATACGCAGTATTTT
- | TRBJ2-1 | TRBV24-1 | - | CATSDSHGNEQFF | TGTGCCACCAGTGATTCCCACGGGAATGAGCAGTTCTTC
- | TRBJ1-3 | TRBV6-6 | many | CASRVTRAQSGPEGNTIYF | TGTGCCAGCAGAGTTACTCGTGCCCAATCGGGCCCGGAGGGAAACACCATATATTTT
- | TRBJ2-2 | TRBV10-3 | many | CAISEVANTGELFF | TGTGCCATCAGTGAGGTGGCGAACACCGGGGAGCTGTTTTTT
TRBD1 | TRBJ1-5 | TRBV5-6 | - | CASSRRDRANWPQHF | TGTGCCAGCAGCCGAAGAGACAGGGCAAATTGGCCCCAGCATTTT
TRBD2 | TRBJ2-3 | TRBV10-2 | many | CASSGPSGGADTDTQYF | TGCGCCAGCAGTGGACCTAGCGGGGGGGCGGATACAGATACGCAGTATTTT
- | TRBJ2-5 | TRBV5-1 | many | CASSSGQPETQYF | TGCGCCAGCAGCTCGGGACAACCGGAGACCCAGTACTTC
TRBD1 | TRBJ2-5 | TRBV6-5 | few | CASSQDRGAETQYF | TGTGCCAGCAGTCAGGACAGGGGAGCAGAGACCCAGTACTTC
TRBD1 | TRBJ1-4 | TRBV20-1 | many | CSAGGQGLNEKLFF | TGCAGTGCTGGAGGACAGGGCCTAAATGAAAAACTGTTTTTT
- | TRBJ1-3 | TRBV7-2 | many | CASSSTLSGTIYF | TGTGCCAGCAGCTCTACATTGTCGGGCACCATATATTTT
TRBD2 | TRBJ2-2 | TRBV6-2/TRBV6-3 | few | CAIGPAGGAGELFF | TGTGCCATCGGTCCAGCGGGGGGCGCCGGGGAGCTGTTTTTT
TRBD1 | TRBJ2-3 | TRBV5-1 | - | CASSFGQGTTDTQYF | TGCGCCAGCAGCTTTGGACAGGGGACCACAGATACGCAGTATTTT
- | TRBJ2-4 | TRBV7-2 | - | CASSLADGDIQYF | TGTGCCAGCAGCTTGGCGGACGGGGACATTCAGTACTTC
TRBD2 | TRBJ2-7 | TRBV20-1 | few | CSAPSIAGAYEQYF | TGCAGTGCTCCCTCAATAGCGGGGGCCTACGAGCAGTACTTC
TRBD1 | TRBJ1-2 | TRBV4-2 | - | CASSQGDRGSAGYTF | TGTGCCAGCAGCCAGGGGGACAGGGGATCTGCCGGCTACACCTTC
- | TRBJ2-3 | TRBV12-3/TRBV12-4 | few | CASSIPGITDTQYF | TGTGCCAGCAGTATTCCAGGGATAACAGATACGCAGTATTTT
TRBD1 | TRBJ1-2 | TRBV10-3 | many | CAIRGQGRLDYGYTF | TGTGCCATCAGGGGACAGGGGCGACTTGATTATGGCTACACCTTC
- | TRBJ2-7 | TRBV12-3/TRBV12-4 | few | CASSSKSSSYEQYF | TGTGCCAGCAGTTCGAAGTCCAGCTCCTACGAGCAGTACTTC
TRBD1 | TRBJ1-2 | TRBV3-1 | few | CASSQADRGQSGYTF | TGTGCCAGCAGCCAGGCAGACAGGGGGCAATCTGGCTACACCTTC
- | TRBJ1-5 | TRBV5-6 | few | CASSLRSDEKPQHF | TGTGCCAGCAGCTTGCGCTCAGACGAGAAGCCCCAGCATTTT
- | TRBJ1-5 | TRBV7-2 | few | CASSLAPGRTQPQHF | TGTGCCAGCAGCTTAGCGCCAGGGCGGACTCAGCCCCAGCATTTT
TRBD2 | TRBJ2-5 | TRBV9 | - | CASSAGTSGGAGETQYF | TGTGCCAGCAGCGCCGGGACTAGCGGGGGGGCTGGGGAGACCCAGTACTTC
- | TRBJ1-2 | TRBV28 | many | CAIGGFNYGYTF | TGTGCCATAGGGGGTTTTAACTATGGCTACACCTTC
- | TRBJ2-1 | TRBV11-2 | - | CASSAPGRHNEQFF | TGTGCCAGCAGCGCCCCCGGCCGGCACAATGAGCAGTTCTTC
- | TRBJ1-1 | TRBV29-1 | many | CSARPGLTNTEAFF | TGCAGCGCTAGACCGGGCCTCACGAACACTGAAGCTTTCTTT
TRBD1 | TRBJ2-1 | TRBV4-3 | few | CASSQDGNRGDEQFF | TGCGCCAGCAGCCAAGATGGGAACAGGGGGGATGAGCAGTTCTTC
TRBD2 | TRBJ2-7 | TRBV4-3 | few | CASSQGGGGAMEQYF | TGCGCCAGCAGCCAAGGAGGCGGGGGGGCGATGGAGCAGTACTTC
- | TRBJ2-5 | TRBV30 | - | CAWGRDLVDF | TGTGCCTGGGGGCGGGACCTAGTGGACTTC
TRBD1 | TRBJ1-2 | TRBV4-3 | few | CASSQRTGRTGYGYTF | TGCGCCAGCAGCCAGCGGACAGGGAGAACTGGCTATGGCTACACCTTC